This T cell receptor (beta chain) stems from a study of blood T cell repertoires in COVID-19. Across the whole study: Acute and convalescent COVID-19 samples came from the United States, Italy and Spain.

Two consecutive negative NP/OP PCR tests, clearance, or resolved symptoms defined Cohort 3 recovery. In the original analysis: How many nucleated cells were present was estimated from reference gene primer amplification. The method was immunoSEQ multiplex PCR; TCRdb's version includes in-frame clones alone and lacks a portion of them. From that table come the V and J calls and clone size; the DNA was used to work out D and trimming. Of fewer than 250,000 clones listed, roughly 80% are singletons. V was trimmed by 2 bases and J by 11 bases, leaving 22 bases between them. The CDR3 is made up of 16 amino acids. CDR1 is SNHLY, CDR2 FYNNEI, per germline.

This TCR was recovered from a man in his 60s who had recovered from COVID-19. The sample comprised PBMCs or T cells enriched from blood (not recorded which). V gene TRBV2 combines with J gene TRBJ1-5, with D unresolved. The CDR3 sequence: CASSEWEGRSGSAQHF. The CDR3 DNA follows: TGTGCCAGCAGTGAATGGGAGGGTAGATCCGGATCAGCCCAGCATTTT. The full variable domain, completed using reference TRBV2 and TRBJ1-5, is EPEVTQTPSHQVTQMGQEVILRCVPISNHLYFYWYRQILGQKVEFLVSFYNNEISEKSEIFDDQFSVERPDGSNFTLKIRSTKLEDSAMYFCASSEWEGRSGSAQHFGDGTRLSIL.